This record covers a single TCR beta chain. This record comes from a study of blood T cell repertoires in COVID-19. Across the whole study: The study drew acute and convalescent COVID-19 samples from the United States, Italy and Spain. Sources were T cells, B-cell-depleted T cells, or PBMCs; the material itself was cDNA or gDNA.

Per the authors' pipeline: Amplified reference gene primers provided the basis for estimating nucleated cell counts. Here immunoSEQ multiplex PCR was the method, and the copy in TCRdb shows in-frame clones only, minus some. For V, J and clone size, that table is used; D and trimming come from the DNA. The sample lists roughly 280,000 clones; around 84% were seen once. Enrolment of Seattle patients took place during active infection, and they were followed longitudinally. Germline-derived CDR1 and CDR2 are GTSNPN and SVGIG (reference sequence). The junction had 7 bases not matched to a gene; V was cut back by 1 base and J by 7 bases. The CDR3 contains 14 residues.

The source material was peripheral blood. This receptor was identified in a woman in her sixties or seventies with COVID-19, enrolled during active disease. The rearrangement uses TRBV30 and TRBJ2-1, with 7 bases identical to TRBD1. Written as DNA, the CDR3 is TGTGCCTGGAGTGAAGGGGGCCCGGGTAATGAGCAGTTCTTC. Translation gives CAWSEGGPGNEQFF.